The 14 T cell receptor beta chains below all came from one sample that was sequenced in a study of PD-L1 blockade in urothelial cancer. Regarding time point: pretreatment peripheral blood. The repertoire was sequenced with immunoSEQ multiplex PCR; TCRdb's copy has only in-frame clones and lacks some. In the table there are tens of thousands of clones, approximately 90% of which are singletons. The starting material was PBMCs, obtained around atezolizumab (anti-PD-L1) treatment. The receptors derive from a woman aged 60-70 years with urothelial cancer.

V usage is TRBV9 and J usage is TRBJ2-3; TRBD1 is a possible D gene (6 bases). Trimming cost V 2 bases and J 0 bases, with 7 bases left between them. Germline values: CDR1 SGDLS, CDR2 YYNGEE. The CDR3 runs to 14 residues. In DNA, the CDR3 is TGTGCCAGCAGCGTGGGGGCCAGCACAGATACGCAGTATTTT. This codes for CASSVGASTDTQYF.

The chain links TRBV11-2 to TRBJ2-3, with 12 bases identical to TRBD2. CDR1 is SGHAT and CDR2 is FQNNGV in the germline V gene. V was pared by 2 bases and J by 3 bases, with 0 bases of the junction left unmatched. The CDR3 is 15 residues long. CDR3 nucleotide sequence: TGTGCCAGCAGCTTACTAGCGGGGGGGACAGATACGCAGTATTTT. Residues: CASSLLAGGTDTQYF.

This chain uses TRBV6-5 with TRBJ2-7; maybe TRBD1 (5 bases). The CDR3 is 12 amino acids. Germline V gene data show CDR1 as MNHEY and CDR2 as SVGAGI. With 6 bases removed from V and 2 bases from J, the gap between germline ends came to 8 bases. The CDR3 reads CASRAGTYEQYF. In DNA, the CDR3 is TGTGCCAGCAGAGCAGGGACCTACGAGCAGTACTTC.

The chain links TRBV27 to TRBJ2-1; possibly TRBD1 for D (6 bases). This CDR3 is 15 amino acids long. Looked up from germline, CDR1 is MNHEY and CDR2 is SMNVEV (reference sequence). With 7 bases removed from V and 1 base from J, the gap between germline ends came to 14 bases. The CDR3 reads CASILIGTSYNEQFF. The DNA of the CDR3 is TGTGCCAGCATTCTCATAGGGACATCCTACAATGAGCAGTTCTTC.

This chain connects TRBV6-6 to TRBJ2-1; 9 bases agree with TRBD2. The J segment lost 9 bases and the V segment lost 7 bases, leaving 16 bases of the junction unmatched. Germline lookup yields CDR1 MNHNY and CDR2 SVGAGI (reference sequence). This CDR3 contains 16 residues. CDR3 DNA sequence: TGTGCCAGCACCCCACCCGGGCGGGGGGGCCAGGGTGAGCAGTTCTTC. Its translation: CASTPPGRGGQGEQFF.

V is TRBV7-2 and J is TRBJ2-1; D possibly corresponds to TRBD2 (6 bases). The CDR3 runs 14 residues. Germline CDR1 is SGHTA and CDR2 is FQGNSA. V was clipped by 5 bases and J by 7 bases, with 15 bases between them. DNA of the CDR3: TGTGCCAGCAGCCCAGAGCGGGTTGGTAATGAGCAGTTCTTC. Amino acids: CASSPERVGNEQFF.

This chain joins TRBV7-2 and TRBJ2-7, with 11 positions matching TRBD2. V was clipped by 5 bases and J by 2 bases; unmatched bases: 2. The germline V gene has CDR1 SGHTA and CDR2 FQGNSA. This CDR3 has 14 residues. CDR3 loop: CASSGLAGPYEQYF. CDR3 DNA: TGTGCCAGCAGCGGACTAGCGGGCCCCTACGAGCAGTACTTC.

There are a few counts of this clone. CDR3 nucleotide sequence: TGCGCCAGCAGCCCGTCCGGGACAGCCGCCGGGGAGCTGTTTTTT. Residues: CASSPSGTAAGELFF. V and J are TRBV5-1 and TRBJ2-2; 7 nucleotides align to TRBD1. The junction had 9 bases not matched to a gene; V was cut back by 4 bases and J by 6 bases. The length of the CDR3 is 15 residues. The germline V gene encodes CDR1 SGHRS and CDR2 YFSETQ. Drawing the rest from reference TRBV5-1 and TRBJ2-2, the complete variable domain is KAGVTQTPRYLIKTRGQQVTLSCSPISGHRSVSWYQQTPGQGLQFLFEYFSETQRNKGNFPGRFSGRQFSNSRSEMNVSTLELGDSALYLCASSPSGTAAGELFFGEGSRLTVL.

This chain connects TRBV2 to TRBJ2-1, with 7 bases lining up with TRBD2. This CDR3 is 16 amino acids long. Germline CDR1 is SNHLY and CDR2 is FYNNEI. Trimming at V came to 5 bases and at J to 0 bases, leaving 7 bases not matched to a gene. The CDR3 DNA reads TGTGCCAGCAGTCCCCCTAGCGGAAGCTCCTACAATGAGCAGTTCTTC. Protein: CASSPPSGSSYNEQFF.

The chain carries TRBV4-1 and TRBJ2-7; D is uncertain. The CDR3 has 15 amino acids. Germline CDR1 and CDR2: MGHRA and YSYEKL. V lost 4 bases, J lost 0 bases, and 13 bases lay in between. Here the CDR3 reads CASSPRGSLSYEQYF. The CDR3, as DNA: TGCGCCAGCAGCCCGCGCGGATCGCTCTCCTACGAGCAGTACTTC.

This chain links TRBV15 with TRBJ1-2; D ambiguous. The CDR3 runs 16 residues. The V and J ends lost 5 bases and 6 bases respectively, with 22 bases between them. CDR1 and CDR2 (germline): LNHNV, YYDKDF (reference sequence). The chain's CDR3 is CATSAQHSVISDGYTF. The CDR3 region has the DNA TGTGCCACCAGCGCCCAACACAGTGTTATATCGGATGGCTACACCTTC. Full variable domain (remainder filled in from reference TRBV15 and TRBJ1-2): DAMVIQNPRYQVTQFGKPVTLSCSQTLNHNVMYWYQQKSSQAPKLLFHYYDKDFNNEADTPDNFQSRRPNTSFCFLDIRSPGLGDTAMYLCATSAQHSVISDGYTFGSGTRLTVV.

This clone was seen a single time. The chain recombines TRBV2 with TRBJ2-1; D call uncertain. This CDR3 is built from 13 residues. V was cut by 4 bases and J by 15 bases, with 19 bases left in between. The germline CDR1 and CDR2 sequences are SNHLY and FYNNEI. The CDR3, as DNA: TGTGCCAGCAGTGGAGAGTTTAGAGGCACCCCGTTCTTC. It translates to CASSGEFRGTPFF.

CDR3 loop: CASSLLFSYEQYF. The CDR3 nucleotides are TGTGCCAGCAGTTTACTCTTTTCCTACGAGCAGTACTTC. The chain combines TRBV27 with TRBJ2-7, with unresolved D. CDR1 MNHEY and CDR2 SMNVEV come from the germline V gene (reference sequence). This CDR3 has 13 residues. V was clipped by 2 bases and J by 1 base, with 6 bases between them.

Notes on this clone: Other nucleotide sequences in the sample specify the same CDR3. J is TRBJ1-2 and V is TRBV29-1; 7 bases line up with TRBD1. V trimming: 4 bases; J trimming: 5 bases; junction bases outside the gene matches: 7. This CDR3 has 13 residues. CDR1 SQVTM and CDR2 ANQGSEA come from the germline V gene. CDR3 loop: CSVGTGEGYGYTF. The CDR3, as DNA: TGCAGCGTTGGCACAGGGGAAGGGTATGGCTACACCTTC.